These T cell receptor beta chains were read from a single sample in a study of shared clonotypes between healthy human individuals. Some clones are missing from TCRdb's copy, which holds only in-frame ones; the method was immunoSEQ multiplex PCR. The sample carries more than 400,000 clones, approximately 82% recorded once. Sequencing was performed on PBMCs. The receptors here all came from a woman between 40 and 55 years old in good health. Some clones in this sample may be carry-over from other donors' samples. Each CDR3 is given with its conserved first and last residue. Fields, in order: D gene, J gene, clone size, V gene, CDR3 protein, CDR3 DNA. The D gene is left open where the match is weak. The size entry is marked missing in some rows and otherwise reads once, few, many or a size class.

. | TRBJ2-1 | . | TRBV10-2 | CASSAGSTYNEQFF | TGCGCCAGCAGTGCAGGGAGCACCTACAATGAGCAGTTCTTC
TRBD1 | TRBJ2-1 | . | TRBV27 | CASSLDRGPYNEQFF | TGTGCCAGCAGTCTGGACAGGGGGCCTTATAATGAGCAGTTCTTC
. | TRBJ2-5 | . | TRBV11-3 | CASSLGTVNQETQYF | TGTGCCAGCAGCTTAGGGACAGTCAACCAAGAGACCCAGTACTTC
. | TRBJ2-3 | few | TRBV2 | CASGGRTPGTDTQYF | TGTGCCAGCGGCGGACGGACCCCTGGCACAGATACGCAGTATTTT
. | TRBJ2-2 | . | TRBV18 | CASSPKLPAVTGELFF | TGTGCCAGCTCACCAAAGCTTCCAGCTGTCACCGGGGAGCTGTTTTTT
TRBD1 | TRBJ2-7 | few | TRBV7-9 | CASSRDREPYEQYF | TGTGCCAGCAGCCGGGACAGGGAACCCTACGAGCAGTACTTC
. | TRBJ2-2 | once | TRBV19 | CASKRGPDAGELFF | TGTGCCAGTAAGAGGGGCCCCGATGCCGGGGAGCTGTTTTTT
. | TRBJ2-3 | . | TRBV5-1 | CASSSETVSGTDTQYF | TGCGCCAGCAGCTCAGAGACAGTCAGTGGCACAGATACGCAGTATTTT
. | TRBJ1-1 | . | TRBV6-4 | CASSVEGGTEAFF | TGTGCCAGCAGTGTGGAAGGGGGCACTGAAGCTTTCTTT
. | TRBJ2-7 | few | TRBV27 | CASSLSWGRSYEQYF | TGTGCCAGCAGTCTATCGTGGGGGCGATCCTACGAGCAGTACTTC
TRBD1 | TRBJ2-1 | . | TRBV5-5 | CASSAQGVEQFF | TGTGCCAGCAGCGCTCAGGGGGTTGAGCAGTTCTTC
. | TRBJ1-5 | many | TRBV28 | CASSYGTENQPQHF | TGTGCCAGCAGTTACGGGACGGAGAATCAGCCCCAGCATTTT
TRBD2 | TRBJ2-2 | . | TRBV5-4 | CASSPGAGVVGELFF | TGTGCCAGCAGCCCTGGGGCGGGAGTGGTCGGGGAGCTGTTTTTT
TRBD2 | TRBJ2-1 | . | TRBV11-2 | CASSLDREENQFF | TGTGCCAGCAGCTTAGATCGGGAGGAGAACCAGTTCTTC
. | TRBJ2-1 | . | TRBV28 | CASSPRRNEQFF | TGTGCCAGCAGTCCCCGCCGCAATGAGCAGTTCTTC
. | TRBJ1-5 | . | TRBV28 | CASTLGGLRVNQPQHF | TGTGCCAGCACCCTAGGGGGTTTACGGGTCAATCAGCCCCAGCATTTT
. | TRBJ2-7 | once | TRBV6-5 | CASSYGARASYEQYF | TGTGCCAGCAGTTACGGGGCTAGGGCCTCTTACGAGCAGTACTTC
TRBD2 | TRBJ2-7 | . | TRBV6-1 | CASTPSGRIYEQYF | TGTGCCAGCACCCCCAGCGGGAGAATCTACGAGCAGTACTTC
. | TRBJ2-5 | . | TRBV5-1 | CASSSGGLGETQYF | TGCGCCAGCAGCTCTGGGGGGCTGGGGGAGACCCAGTACTTC
. | TRBJ1-1 | . | TRBV18 | CASSPIEYTEAFF | TGTGCCAGCTCACCAATTGAGTACACTGAAGCTTTCTTT
TRBD2 | TRBJ2-1 | . | TRBV7-2 | CASSFRTSDEQFF | TGTGCCAGCAGCTTCCGGACTAGTGATGAGCAGTTCTTC
. | TRBJ1-4 | . | TRBV7-6 | CASSLGRGSTNEKLFF | TGTGCCAGCAGCCTCGGGCGGGGCTCAACTAATGAAAAACTGTTTTTT
TRBD1 | TRBJ1-5 | few | TRBV19 | CASTYGRDRSNQPQHF | TGTGCCAGTACCTATGGGAGGGACAGGTCTAATCAGCCCCAGCATTTT
. | TRBJ2-1 | . | TRBV12-5 | CASGFPHLMDLVYNEQFF | TGTGCTAGTGGTTTCCCCCACCTTATGGATCTTGTCTACAATGAGCAGTTCTTC
. | TRBJ1-1 | . | TRBV7-2 | CASSVGSNTEAFF | TGTGCCAGCAGCGTCGGCTCGAACACTGAAGCTTTCTTT
. | TRBJ1-1 | . | TRBV11-2 | CASSLAGELTEAFF | TGTGCCAGCAGCTTAGCAGGGGAATTGACTGAAGCTTTCTTT
. | TRBJ1-5 | few | TRBV28 | CASSLTRMDNQPQHF | TGTGCCAGCAGTTTAACTCGGATGGACAATCAGCCCCAGCATTTT
. | TRBJ2-7 | . | TRBV5-1 | CASSLGERVVDEQYF | TGCGCCAGCAGCTTGGGAGAAAGGGTTGTGGACGAGCAGTACTTC
. | TRBJ2-6 | . | TRBV7-2 | CATHPVSGANVLTF | TGTGCCACCCACCCCGTCTCTGGGGCCAACGTCCTGACTTTC
TRBD2 | TRBJ2-7 | . | TRBV9 | CASSPGLAGIYEQYF | TGTGCCAGCAGCCCCGGACTAGCGGGAATCTACGAGCAGTACTTC
. | TRBJ2-3 | . | TRBV11-2 | CASSLEAGDTQYF | TGTGCCAGCAGCTTAGAGGCGGGCGATACGCAGTATTTT
. | TRBJ2-6 | . | TRBV9 | CASSVDLGANVLTF | TGTGCCAGCAGCGTAGACTTGGGGGCCAACGTCCTGACTTTC
TRBD1 | TRBJ1-1 | . | TRBV7-2 | CASSSDRAAEAFF | TGTGCCAGCAGCAGTGACAGGGCGGCTGAAGCTTTCTTT
TRBD2 | TRBJ2-1 | . | TRBV7-3 | CASSPTLAGTSHEQFF | TGTGCCAGCAGCCCCACTCTAGCTGGGACTAGCCATGAGCAGTTCTTC
. | TRBJ1-5 | . | TRBV30 | CAWSARPGALHF | TGTGCCTGGAGTGCTCGCCCGGGGGCTCTGCATTTT
. | TRBJ1-2 | . | TRBV6-6 | CASSYRASDLGYGYTF | TGTGCCAGCAGTTACAGGGCGTCAGACCTTGGTTATGGCTACACCTTC
. | TRBJ1-1 | . | TRBV2 | CASSGRAAREAFF | TGTGCCAGCAGTGGTAGGGCAGCTCGTGAAGCTTTCTTT
TRBD2 | TRBJ2-5 | . | TRBV5-4 | CASSSGGAGGPETQYF | TGTGCCAGCAGCTCCGGAGGCGCGGGAGGGCCTGAGACCCAGTACTTC
TRBD2 | TRBJ2-7 | . | TRBV10-3 | CAISEPAGARGGGYSYEQYF | TGTGCCATCAGTGAGCCCGCGGGGGCGCGGGGGGGAGGGTACTCCTACGAGCAGTACTTC
. | TRBJ2-7 | . | TRBV5-6 | CASSLFQGLGEQYF | TGTGCCAGCAGCTTGTTCCAGGGTTTGGGCGAGCAGTACTTC
. | TRBJ2-7 | . | TRBV11-1 | CASSLAPSEAPYEQYF | TGTGCCAGCAGCTTAGCCCCGAGTGAGGCTCCCTACGAGCAGTACTTC
. | TRBJ1-5 | . | TRBV28 | CASSFGINNQPQHF | TGTGCCAGCAGTTTTGGAATTAACAATCAGCCCCAGCATTTT